This entry describes one T cell receptor beta chain. CD45RO-negative cells were positively selected for CCR7, leaving out terminally differentiated effector memory CD45RA+ cells. The sample belongs to a study of shared clonotypes between healthy human individuals. The germline V gene has CDR1 MDHEN and CDR2 SYDVKM. This CDR3 region has 16 residues. V was shortened by 1 base and J by 10 bases, with 21 bases between the two germline ends. Here immunoSEQ multiplex PCR was the method, and the copy in TCRdb shows in-frame clones only, minus some. This repertoire shows over 2 million clones, about 95% found once; its top ten account for about 1.1%.

The V call is TRBV28, the J call TRBJ2-3, with D unclear. The sequence was collected from a young man in good health. Input material: naive CD8+ T cells sorted from blood. Here the CDR3 DNA reads TGTGCCAGCAGTTTATCTCCGGGTACCGCTATTATCTCGCAGTATTTT. Protein sequence: CASSLSPGTAIISQYF.